The T cell receptor (beta chain) under discussion was sequenced for a study of T cells in Graves' hyperthyroidism and ophthalmopathy. J gave up 9 bases and V 4 bases, and 4 bases lay outside the gene matches. CDR3 length: 13 amino acids. Germline CDR1 is MNHNS and CDR2 is SASEGT. Notes on this clonotype: Its antigen is undetermined.

Lactation, pregnancy, other autoimmune disease or uncontrolled infection led to exclusion of patients. Thyroid ultrasound and orbital computed tomography, with clinical symptoms and serum thyroxine and TRAb, informed diagnoses. TCR beta CDR3 sequences were amplified from RNA transcripts. An initial round of RT-PCR targeting the TCR CDR3 relied on the HTBI primer set. Each CDR3 protein is one row after TCRdb ran MiXCR on the multiplex PCR reads. The table has more than 550,000 distinct CDR3 sequences, 45% seen once. General observations from the study: In the blood, most expanded thyroid clonotypes above 0.001 appeared as well. Stable hyperthyroidism and ophthalmopathy were separated using 13 V-J signatures.

The origin of this receptor is an adult man with Graves' disease, either hyperthyroidism or ophthalmopathy (not recorded which). Sequences were obtained from peripheral blood or thyroid tissue (not recorded which). The chain combines TRBV6-1 with TRBJ1-4; TRBD1 agrees at 8 bases. The CDR3 bases are TGTGCCAGCAGTGGGTCAGGGGGCAAAAAACTGTTTTTT. Encoded protein: CASSGSGGKKLFF.